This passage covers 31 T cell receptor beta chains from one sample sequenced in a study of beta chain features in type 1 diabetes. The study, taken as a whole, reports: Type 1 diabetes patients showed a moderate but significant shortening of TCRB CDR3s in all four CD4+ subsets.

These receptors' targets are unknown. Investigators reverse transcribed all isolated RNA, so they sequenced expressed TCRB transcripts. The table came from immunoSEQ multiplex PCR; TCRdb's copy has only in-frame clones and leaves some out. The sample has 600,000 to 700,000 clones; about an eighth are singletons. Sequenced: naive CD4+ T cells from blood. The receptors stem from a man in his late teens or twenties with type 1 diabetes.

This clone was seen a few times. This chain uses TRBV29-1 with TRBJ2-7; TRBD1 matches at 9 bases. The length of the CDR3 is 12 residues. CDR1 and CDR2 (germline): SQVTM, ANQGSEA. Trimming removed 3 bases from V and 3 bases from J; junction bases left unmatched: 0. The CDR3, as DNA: TGCAGCGTTGAGACAGGGGGCTACGAGCAGTACTTC. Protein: CSVETGGYEQYF.

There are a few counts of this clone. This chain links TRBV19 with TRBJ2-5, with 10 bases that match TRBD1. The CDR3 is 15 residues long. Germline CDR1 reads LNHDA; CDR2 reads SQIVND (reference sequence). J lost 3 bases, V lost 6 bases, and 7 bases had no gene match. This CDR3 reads CASRPHGTGEETQYF. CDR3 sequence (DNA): TGTGCCAGTAGACCGCATGGGACAGGGGAAGAGACCCAGTACTTC. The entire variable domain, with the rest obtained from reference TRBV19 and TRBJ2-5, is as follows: DGGITQSPKYLFRKEGQNVTLSCEQNLNHDAMYWYRQDPGQGLRLIYYSQIVNDFQKGDIAEGYSVSREKKESFPLTVTSAQKNPTAFYLCASRPHGTGEETQYFGPGTRLLVL.

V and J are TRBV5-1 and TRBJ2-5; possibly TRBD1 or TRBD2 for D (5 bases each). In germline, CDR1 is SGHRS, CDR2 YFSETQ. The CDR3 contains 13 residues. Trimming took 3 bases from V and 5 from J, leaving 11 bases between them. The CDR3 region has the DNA TGCGCCAGCAGCTGGGACCAGCGGGAGACCCAGTACTTC. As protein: CASSWDQRETQYF. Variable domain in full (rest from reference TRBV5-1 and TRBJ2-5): KAGVTQTPRYLIKTRGQQVTLSCSPISGHRSVSWYQQTPGQGLQFLFEYFSETQRNKGNFPGRFSGRQFSNSRSEMNVSTLELGDSALYLCASSWDQRETQYFGPGTRLLVL.

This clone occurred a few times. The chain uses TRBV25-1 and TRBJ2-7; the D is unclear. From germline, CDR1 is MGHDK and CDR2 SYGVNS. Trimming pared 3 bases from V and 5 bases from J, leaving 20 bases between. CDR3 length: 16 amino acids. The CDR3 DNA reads TGTGCCAGCAGTGAGATAGGGTCCTCCTTCGGCCACGAGCAGTACTTC. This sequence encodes CASSEIGSSFGHEQYF.

This CDR3 is CASSPGRRSSYEQYF. The CDR3 DNA follows: TGTGCCAGCAGTCCCGGACGGAGGAGCTCCTACGAGCAGTACTTC. The V and J genes are TRBV27 and TRBJ2-7; D possibly corresponds to TRBD2 (5 bases). V was trimmed by 5 bases and J by 0 bases, leaving 14 bases between them. The CDR3 consists of 15 residues. Germline CDR1 reads MNHEY; CDR2 reads SMNVEV (reference sequence).

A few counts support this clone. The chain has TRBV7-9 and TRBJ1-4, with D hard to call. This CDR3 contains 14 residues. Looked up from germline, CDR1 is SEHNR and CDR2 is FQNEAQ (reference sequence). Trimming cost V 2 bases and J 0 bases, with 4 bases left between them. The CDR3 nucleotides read TGTGCCAGCAGCTTATCCCCAACTAATGAAAAACTGTTTTTT. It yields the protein CASSLSPTNEKLFF. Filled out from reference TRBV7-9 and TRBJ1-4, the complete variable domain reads DTGVSQNPRHKITKRGQNVTFRCDPISEHNRLYWYRQTLGQGPEFLTYFQNEAQLEKSRLLSDRFSAERPKGSFSTLEIQRTEQGDSAMYLCASSLSPTNEKLFFGSGTQLSVL.

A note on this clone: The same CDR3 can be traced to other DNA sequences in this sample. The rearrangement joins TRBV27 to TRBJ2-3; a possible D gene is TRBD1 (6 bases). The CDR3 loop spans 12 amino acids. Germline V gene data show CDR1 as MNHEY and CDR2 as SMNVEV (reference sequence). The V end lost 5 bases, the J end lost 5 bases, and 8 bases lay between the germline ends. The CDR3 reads CASSPRGDTQYF. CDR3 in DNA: TGTGCCAGCAGTCCCAGGGGAGATACGCAGTATTTT.

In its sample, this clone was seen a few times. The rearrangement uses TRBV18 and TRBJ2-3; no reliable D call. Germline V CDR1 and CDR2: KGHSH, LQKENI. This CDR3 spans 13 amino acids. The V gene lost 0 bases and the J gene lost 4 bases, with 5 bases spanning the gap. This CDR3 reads CASSPPAPDTQYF. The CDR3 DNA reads TGTGCCAGCTCACCACCTGCCCCAGATACGCAGTATTTT.

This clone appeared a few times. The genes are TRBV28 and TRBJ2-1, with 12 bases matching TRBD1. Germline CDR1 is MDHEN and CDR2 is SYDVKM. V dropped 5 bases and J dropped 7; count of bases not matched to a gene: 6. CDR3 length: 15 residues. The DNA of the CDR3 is TGTGCCAGCAGTGCCCCGGGACAGGGGGCGAATGAGCAGTTCTTC. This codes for CASSAPGQGANEQFF.

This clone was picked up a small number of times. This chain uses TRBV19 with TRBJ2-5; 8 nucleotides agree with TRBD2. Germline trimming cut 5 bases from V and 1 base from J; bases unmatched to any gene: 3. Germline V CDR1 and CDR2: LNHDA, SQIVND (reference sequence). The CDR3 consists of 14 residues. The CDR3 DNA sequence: TGTGCCAGTAGTTCAGCGGGGGCCCAAGAGACCCAGTACTTC. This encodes CASSSAGAQETQYF.

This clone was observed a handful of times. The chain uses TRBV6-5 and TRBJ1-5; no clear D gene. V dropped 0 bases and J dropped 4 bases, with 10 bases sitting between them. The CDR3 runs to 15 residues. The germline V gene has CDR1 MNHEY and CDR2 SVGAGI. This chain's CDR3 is CASSYSSRLNQPQHF. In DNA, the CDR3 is TGTGCCAGCAGTTACTCTAGCAGGTTGAATCAGCCCCAGCATTTT.

The CDR3 region is CASSSQSAGELFF. As DNA, the CDR3 is TGTGCCAGCAGTTCCCAGAGCGCCGGGGAGCTGTTTTTT. The V call is TRBV27, the J call TRBJ2-2; D remains unclear. Per the germline V gene, CDR1 is MNHEY and CDR2 is SMNVEV (reference sequence). V shed 4 bases and J shed 6 bases, with 9 bases lying between them. The CDR3 is made up of 13 amino acids.

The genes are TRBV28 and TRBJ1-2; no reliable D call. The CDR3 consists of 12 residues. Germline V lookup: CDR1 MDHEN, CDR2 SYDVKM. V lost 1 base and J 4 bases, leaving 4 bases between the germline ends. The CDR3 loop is CASSLYLYGYTF. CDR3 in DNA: TGTGCCAGCAGTTTATACCTCTATGGCTACACCTTC.

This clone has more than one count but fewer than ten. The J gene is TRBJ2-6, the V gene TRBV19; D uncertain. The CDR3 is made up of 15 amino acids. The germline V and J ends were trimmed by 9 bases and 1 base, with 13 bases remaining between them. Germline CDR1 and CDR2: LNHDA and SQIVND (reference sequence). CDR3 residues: CASAAPGSGANVLTF. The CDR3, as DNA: TGTGCCAGCGCTGCCCCGGGTTCTGGGGCCAACGTCCTGACTTTC.

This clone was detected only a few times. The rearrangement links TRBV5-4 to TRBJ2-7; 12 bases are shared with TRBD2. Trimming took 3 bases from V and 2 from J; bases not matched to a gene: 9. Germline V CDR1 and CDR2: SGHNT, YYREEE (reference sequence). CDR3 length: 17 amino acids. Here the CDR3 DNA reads TGTGCCAGCAGCTCCAAGCGACTAGCGGGGGCGACCTACGAGCAGTACTTC. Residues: CASSSKRLAGATYEQYF.

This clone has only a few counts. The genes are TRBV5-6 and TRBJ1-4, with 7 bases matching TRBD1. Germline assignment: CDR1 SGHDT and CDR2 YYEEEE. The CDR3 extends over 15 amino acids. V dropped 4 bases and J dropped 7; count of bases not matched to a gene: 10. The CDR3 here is CASSDKTGAGEKLFF. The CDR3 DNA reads TGTGCCAGCAGCGACAAAACAGGGGCGGGTGAAAAACTGTTTTTT.

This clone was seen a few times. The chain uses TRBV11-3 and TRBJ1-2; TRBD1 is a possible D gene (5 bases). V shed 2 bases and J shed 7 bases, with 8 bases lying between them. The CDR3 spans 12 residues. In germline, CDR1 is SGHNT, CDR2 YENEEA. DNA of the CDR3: TGTGCCAGCAGCTTAACGGGGGGTGGCTACACCTTC. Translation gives CASSLTGGGYTF.

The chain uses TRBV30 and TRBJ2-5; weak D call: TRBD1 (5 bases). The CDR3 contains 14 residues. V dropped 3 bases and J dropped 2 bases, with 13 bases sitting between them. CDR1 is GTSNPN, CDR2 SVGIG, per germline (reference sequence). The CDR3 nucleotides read TGTGCCTGGAGAGGAAGGGGTCTACAAGAGACCCAGTACTTC. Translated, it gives CAWRGRGLQETQYF.

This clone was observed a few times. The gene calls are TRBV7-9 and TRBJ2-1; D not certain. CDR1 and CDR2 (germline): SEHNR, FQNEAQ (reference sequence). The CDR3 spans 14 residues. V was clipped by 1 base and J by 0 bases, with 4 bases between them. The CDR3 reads CASSLDNSYNEQFF. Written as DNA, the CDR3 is TGTGCCAGCAGCTTAGATAACTCCTACAATGAGCAGTTCTTC.

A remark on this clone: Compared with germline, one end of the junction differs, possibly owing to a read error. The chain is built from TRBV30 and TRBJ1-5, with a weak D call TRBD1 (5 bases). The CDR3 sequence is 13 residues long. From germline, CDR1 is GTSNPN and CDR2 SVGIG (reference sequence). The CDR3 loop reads CAWGHDSNQLQHF. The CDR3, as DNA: TGTGCCTGGGGACATGATAGCAATCAGCTCCAGCATTTT.

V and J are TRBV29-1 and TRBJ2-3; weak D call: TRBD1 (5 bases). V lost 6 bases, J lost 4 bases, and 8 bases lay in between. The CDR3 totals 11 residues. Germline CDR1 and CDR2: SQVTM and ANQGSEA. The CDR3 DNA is TGCAGCGTGAGACAGTCAGATACGCAGTATTTT. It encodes CSVRQSDTQYF.

The DNA for the CDR3 is TGTGCCAGCAGCGTGGGACTGAGGAATCAGCCCCAGCATTTT. Translation gives CASSVGLRNQPQHF. This chain links TRBV5-6 with TRBJ1-5, with D perhaps matching TRBD1 (5 bases). In germline, CDR1 is SGHDT, CDR2 YYEEEE. The CDR3 runs 14 residues. V dropped 4 bases and J dropped 4 bases, with 12 bases sitting between them.

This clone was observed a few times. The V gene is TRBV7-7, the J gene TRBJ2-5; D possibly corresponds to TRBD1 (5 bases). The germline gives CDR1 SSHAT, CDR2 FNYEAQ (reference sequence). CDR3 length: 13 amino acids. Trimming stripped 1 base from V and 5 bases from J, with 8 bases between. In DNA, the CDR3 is TGTGCCAGCAGCTTAGGGACATCTGAGACCCAGTACTTC. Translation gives CASSLGTSETQYF.

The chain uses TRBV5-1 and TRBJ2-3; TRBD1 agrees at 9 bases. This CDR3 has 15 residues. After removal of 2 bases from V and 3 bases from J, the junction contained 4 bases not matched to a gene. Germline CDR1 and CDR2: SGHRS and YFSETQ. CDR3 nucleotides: TGCGCCAGCAGCTTAGGACAGGGGAGGACAGATACGCAGTATTTT. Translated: CASSLGQGRTDTQYF.

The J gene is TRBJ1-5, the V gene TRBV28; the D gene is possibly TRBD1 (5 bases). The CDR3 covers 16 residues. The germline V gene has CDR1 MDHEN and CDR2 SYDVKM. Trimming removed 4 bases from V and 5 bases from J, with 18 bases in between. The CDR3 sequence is CASSSTPPGTHQPQHF. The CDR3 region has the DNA TGTGCCAGCAGTTCCACTCCCCCGGGGACCCATCAGCCCCAGCATTTT.

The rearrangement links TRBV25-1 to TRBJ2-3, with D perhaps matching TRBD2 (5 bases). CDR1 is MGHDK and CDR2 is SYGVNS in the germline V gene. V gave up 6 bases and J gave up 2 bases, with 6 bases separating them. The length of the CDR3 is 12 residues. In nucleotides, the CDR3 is TGTGCCAGCAGGGACTTCACAGATACGCAGTATTTT. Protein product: CASRDFTDTQYF. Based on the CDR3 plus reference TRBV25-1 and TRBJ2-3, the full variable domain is EADIYQTPRYLVIGTGKKITLECSQTMGHDKMYWYQQDPGMELHLIHYSYGVNSTEKGDLSSESTVSRIRTEHFPLTLESARPSHTSQYLCASRDFTDTQYFGPGTRLTVL.

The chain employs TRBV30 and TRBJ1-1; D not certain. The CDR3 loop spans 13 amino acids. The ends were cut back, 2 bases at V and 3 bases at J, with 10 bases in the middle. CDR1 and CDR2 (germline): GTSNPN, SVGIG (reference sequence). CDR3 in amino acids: CAWSFTGDTEAFF. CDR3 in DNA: TGTGCCTGGAGTTTCACCGGGGACACTGAAGCTTTCTTT.

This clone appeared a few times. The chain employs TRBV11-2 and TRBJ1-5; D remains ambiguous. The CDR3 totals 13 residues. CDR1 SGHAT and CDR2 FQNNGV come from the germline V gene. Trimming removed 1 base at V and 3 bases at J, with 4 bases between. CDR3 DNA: TGTGCCAGCAGCTTAGTCTCCAATCAGCCCCAGCATTTT. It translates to CASSLVSNQPQHF.

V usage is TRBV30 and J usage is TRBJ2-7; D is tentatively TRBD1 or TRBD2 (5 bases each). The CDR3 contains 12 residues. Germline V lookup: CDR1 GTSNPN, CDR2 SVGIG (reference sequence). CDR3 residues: CAVPPGTYEQYF. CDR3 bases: TGTGCGGTGCCTCCCGGGACGTACGAGCAGTACTTC. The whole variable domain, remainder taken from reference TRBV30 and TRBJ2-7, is SQTIHQWPATLVQPVGSPLSLECTVEGTSNPNLYWYRQAAGRGLQLLFYSVGIGQISSEVPQNLSASRPQDRQFILSSKKLLLSDSGFYLCAVPPGTYEQYFGPGTRLTVT.

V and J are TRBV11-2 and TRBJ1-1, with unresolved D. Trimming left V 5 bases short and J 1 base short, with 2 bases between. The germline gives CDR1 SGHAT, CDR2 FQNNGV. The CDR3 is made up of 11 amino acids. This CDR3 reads CASSRNTEAFF. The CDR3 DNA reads TGTGCCAGCAGCAGGAACACTGAAGCTTTCTTT.

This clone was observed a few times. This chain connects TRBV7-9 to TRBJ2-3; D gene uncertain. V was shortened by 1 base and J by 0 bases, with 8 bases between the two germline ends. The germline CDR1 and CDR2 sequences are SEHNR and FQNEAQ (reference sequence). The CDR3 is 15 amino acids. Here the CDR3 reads CASSLVGSSTDTQYF. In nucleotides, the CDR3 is TGTGCCAGCAGCTTAGTAGGTTCTAGCACAGATACGCAGTATTTT.